These 23 T cell receptor beta chains came from one sample sequenced in a study of blood T cell repertoires in COVID-19. The repertoire was sequenced with immunoSEQ multiplex PCR; TCRdb's copy has only in-frame clones and lacks some. Found here are roughly 200,000 clones, around 83% of them singletons; the top ten hold about 3.3%. Sequencing was performed on PBMCs or T cells enriched from blood (not recorded which). These receptors all come from a woman in her twenties or thirties who had been exposed to COVID-19.

In its sample, this clone was seen a few times. This chain uses TRBV27 with TRBJ2-3; 7 positions agree with TRBD1. J lost 0 bases, V lost 3 bases, and 3 bases had no gene match. Germline-derived CDR1 and CDR2 are MNHEY and SMNVEV (reference sequence). This CDR3 contains 15 residues. The CDR3 reads CASSFGQASTDTQYF. The CDR3 DNA sequence: TGTGCCAGCAGTTTCGGACAGGCTAGCACAGATACGCAGTATTTT.

This chain joins TRBV2 and TRBJ1-1; 11 nucleotides match TRBD1. Germline lookup yields CDR1 SNHLY and CDR2 FYNNEI. V lost 11 bases and J lost 5; bases outside the gene matches: 7. The CDR3 extends over 13 amino acids. As DNA, the CDR3 is TGTGCCTCAAAGGGGACAGGGGGGACTGAAGCTTTCTTT. It specifies CASKGTGGTEAFF.

The chain recombines TRBV2 with TRBJ1-5, with a weak D call TRBD1 (5 bases). This CDR3 is built from 14 residues. The germline CDR1 and CDR2 sequences are SNHLY and FYNNEI. Trimming left V 7 bases short and J 4 bases short, with 14 bases between. This CDR3 is CASTSVGGNQPQHF. In DNA form, the CDR3 reads TGTGCCAGCACTAGCGTCGGGGGAAATCAGCCCCAGCATTTT.

The chain has TRBV12-5 and TRBJ2-7; 9 bases align to TRBD1. Germline-derived CDR1 and CDR2 are LGHNT and FRNRAP. Unmatched junction bases numbered 17, after V lost 6 bases and J lost 2 bases. This CDR3 has 18 amino acids. CDR3 protein: CASGLSGTGRRPTYEQYF. The CDR3 nucleotides are TGTGCTAGTGGCCTTTCCGGGACAGGGCGCCGACCGACCTACGAGCAGTACTTC.

Concerning this clone itself: Mismatch with germline at one junction end may stem from a read error. This sequence joins TRBV2 and TRBJ2-7; 10 nucleotides line up with TRBD1. Germline V gene data show CDR1 as SNHLY and CDR2 as FYNNEI. CDR3 length: 14 residues. The CDR3 nucleotides are TGTGCCAGCAGGGACAGGGGGTTCCCCTACGGGCAGTACTTC. This sequence encodes CASRDRGFPYGQYF. The complete variable domain, with remaining parts taken from reference TRBV2 and TRBJ2-7, reads EPEVTQTPSHQVTQMGQEVILRCVPISNHLYFYWYRQILGQKVEFLVSFYNNEISEKSEIFDDQFSVERPDGSNFTLKIRSTKLEDSAMYFCASRDRGFPYGQYFGPGTRLTVT.

The chain carries TRBV4-1 and TRBJ2-3, with D perhaps TRBD1 (7 bases). Germline CDR1 MGHRA, CDR2 YSYEKL. The CDR3 sequence is 15 residues long. Trimming took off 6 bases at V and 4 bases at J, with 17 bases between the two ends. Here the CDR3 reads CASSHQGGLADTQYF. Written as DNA, the CDR3 is TGCGCCAGCAGTCACCAGGGGGGCCTTGCAGATACGCAGTATTTT.

The V and J genes are TRBV7-9 and TRBJ1-4; a possible D gene is TRBD1 (5 bases). This CDR3 comprises 14 residues. Trimming cost V 8 bases and J 5 bases, with 15 bases left between them. Germline lookup yields CDR1 SEHNR and CDR2 FQNEAQ (reference sequence). CDR3 amino acids: CASGGGVGNEKLFF. CDR3 bases: TGTGCCAGCGGGGGAGGCGTGGGGAATGAAAAACTGTTTTTT. Based on the CDR3 plus reference TRBV7-9 and TRBJ1-4, the full variable domain is DTGVSQNPRHKITKRGQNVTFRCDPISEHNRLYWYRQTLGQGPEFLTYFQNEAQLEKSRLLSDRFSAERPKGSFSTLEIQRTEQGDSAMYLCASGGGVGNEKLFFGSGTQLSVL.

This clone was picked up one time. The genes are TRBV7-8 and TRBJ1-4; TRBD1 matches 9 bases. Germline trimming cut 5 bases from V and 3 bases from J; bases unmatched to any gene: 4. Germline loops: CDR1 SGHVS, CDR2 FQNEAQ. The CDR3 consists of 15 residues. CDR3 DNA sequence: TGTGCCAGCAGCCGAAGACAGGGGGCTAATGAAAAACTGTTTTTT. It is translated as CASSRRQGANEKLFF.

The genes are TRBV5-1 and TRBJ1-6; no definite D call. V shed 1 base and J shed 6 bases, with 8 bases lying between them. The CDR3 extends over 14 amino acids. From germline, CDR1 is SGHRS and CDR2 YFSETQ. For the CDR3, the DNA is TGCGCCAGCAGCTTGCTGCAGGTTAATTCACCCCTCCACTTT. Its translation: CASSLLQVNSPLHF.

The chain is built from TRBV7-3 and TRBJ2-2; perhaps TRBD2 as D (5 bases). CDR1 and CDR2 from the germline V gene are SGHTA and FQGTGA. CDR3 length: 14 residues. With 5 bases removed from V and 0 bases from J, the gap between germline ends came to 7 bases. The CDR3 protein is CASSEGSNTGELFF. As DNA, the CDR3 is TGTGCCAGCAGCGAGGGATCGAACACCGGGGAGCTGTTTTTT.

The chain combines TRBV9 with TRBJ2-7, with D possibly TRBD1 on 5 matching bases. V dropped 4 bases and J dropped 0 bases, with 8 bases sitting between them. The CDR3 is 13 amino acids. The V gene's germline CDR1 is SGDLS and CDR2 YYNGEE. For the CDR3, the DNA is TGTGCCAGCAGCCAGGGTTCCTCCTACGAGCAGTACTTC. Amino acids: CASSQGSSYEQYF.

The genes are TRBV29-1 and TRBJ1-2; D is possibly TRBD1 (6 bases). The CDR3 is made up of 17 amino acids. In germline, CDR1 is SQVTM, CDR2 ANQGSEA. The V end lost 5 bases, the J end lost 4 bases, and 26 bases lay between the germline ends. CDR3 sequence: CSVWGRTDRGGIYGYTF. CDR3 nucleotide sequence: TGCAGCGTTTGGGGGCGGACGGACCGGGGAGGGATCTATGGCTACACCTTC.

The chain is built from TRBV28 and TRBJ2-7, with TRBD2 as a possible D gene (5 bases). The CDR3 consists of 13 residues. CDR1 is MDHEN and CDR2 is SYDVKM in the germline V gene. Trimming pared 4 bases from V and 2 bases from J, leaving 9 bases between. This CDR3 reads CASSWGDTYEQYF. The CDR3 nucleotides are TGTGCCAGCAGTTGGGGAGACACCTACGAGCAGTACTTC.

CDR3 region: CASPSGGVRSSEQFF. The CDR3 DNA reads TGTGCCAGCCCTAGCGGGGGGGTTCGGTCAAGTGAGCAGTTCTTC. The chain combines TRBV21-1 with TRBJ2-1; TRBD2 reflects the table's D call only, with no check against the DNA. TRBV21-1 counts as a pseudogene. The CDR3 extends over 15 amino acids.

The chain joins TRBV3-1 (or the pseudogene TRBV3-2) to TRBJ2-7; maybe TRBD2 (5 bases). This CDR3 region has 13 residues. CDR1 is LGHDT and CDR2 is YNNKEL in the germline V gene (reference sequence). Trimming left V 1 base short and J 4 bases short, with 8 bases between. The CDR3 reads CASSQVRGYEQYF. In nucleotides, the CDR3 is TGTGCCAGCAGCCAAGTACGCGGGTACGAGCAGTACTTC.

This sequence joins TRBV3-1 (or the pseudogene TRBV3-2) and TRBJ2-3; TRBD1 matches at 10 bases. The CDR3 extends over 16 amino acids. Germline values: CDR1 LGHDT, CDR2 YNNKEL (reference sequence). Trimming cost V 1 base and J 0 bases; bases outside gene matches: 1. As DNA, the CDR3 is TGTGCCAGCAGCCAAGTGGACAGGGGGAGCACAGATACGCAGTATTTT. Its protein product is CASSQVDRGSTDTQYF.

Comments on this clone: Additional DNA sequences in this sample encode the identical CDR3. This rearrangement joins TRBV9 to TRBJ1-2; maybe TRBD1 (5 bases). This CDR3 spans 13 amino acids. Per the germline V gene, CDR1 is SGDLS and CDR2 is YYNGEE. V was cut by 3 bases and J by 4 bases, with 10 bases left in between. CDR3 region: CASSAQGGYGYTF. CDR3 nucleotide sequence: TGTGCCAGCAGCGCCCAGGGAGGCTATGGCTACACCTTC.

The chain combines TRBV15 with TRBJ1-4; 9 positions match TRBD1. The CDR3 runs 17 residues. V was clipped by 5 bases and J by 7 bases; unmatched bases: 14. Germline lookup yields CDR1 LNHNV and CDR2 YYDKDF (reference sequence). CDR3 sequence reads: CATSRGTGPWRREKLFF. The CDR3 DNA sequence: TGTGCCACCAGCCGCGGGACAGGGCCCTGGAGGCGTGAAAAACTGTTTTTT.

This clone was seen a handful of times. The chain employs TRBV3-1 (or the pseudogene TRBV3-2) and TRBJ1-2; 9 bases line up with TRBD1. Germline V gene sequence: CDR1 LGHDT, CDR2 YNNKEL (reference sequence). Unmatched junction bases numbered 9, after V lost 11 bases and J lost 5 bases. This CDR3 spans 13 amino acids. The CDR3 protein is CAGLGQGNYGYTF. CDR3 nucleotides: TGTGCCGGCTTGGGACAGGGCAATTATGGCTACACCTTC.

The gene calls are TRBV14 and TRBJ1-6, with a possible D match to TRBD1 (6 bases). From germline, CDR1 is SGHDN and CDR2 FVKESK. The V end lost 1 base, the J end lost 13 bases, and 11 bases lay between the germline ends. The CDR3 is made up of 13 amino acids. CDR3 sequence (DNA): TGTGCCAGCAGCCAAGCAGGGGACCTCCCCCTCCACTTT. It codes for CASSQAGDLPLHF.

The chain has TRBV7-2 and TRBJ1-1; 9 bases match TRBD1. Germline-derived CDR1 and CDR2 are SGHTA and FQGNSA. The CDR3 runs 15 residues. The ends lost 1 base at V and 8 bases at J; junction bases unmatched: 8. CDR3 sequence (DNA): TGTGCCAGCAGCTTAGGCAAAACCGGGACAGGGGAAGCTTTCTTT. This translates into CASSLGKTGTGEAFF.

This chain links TRBV30 with TRBJ1-2; D unclear. This CDR3 spans 14 amino acids. Looked up from germline, CDR1 is GTSNPN and CDR2 is SVGIG (reference sequence). With 4 bases removed from V and 1 base from J, the gap between germline ends came to 13 bases. This CDR3 reads CAWNRPGVNYGYTF. Written as DNA, the CDR3 is TGTGCCTGGAACAGACCCGGGGTTAACTATGGCTACACCTTC.

The V gene is TRBV19, the J gene TRBJ1-1; D not resolved. The V gene lost 7 bases and the J gene lost 1 base, with 16 bases spanning the gap. The CDR3 is 15 amino acids. CDR1 is LNHDA and CDR2 is SQIVND in the germline V gene (reference sequence). CDR3 in amino acids: CASNSPGGTNTEAFF. The CDR3, as DNA: TGTGCCAGTAATTCGCCAGGTGGAACGAACACTGAAGCTTTCTTT.